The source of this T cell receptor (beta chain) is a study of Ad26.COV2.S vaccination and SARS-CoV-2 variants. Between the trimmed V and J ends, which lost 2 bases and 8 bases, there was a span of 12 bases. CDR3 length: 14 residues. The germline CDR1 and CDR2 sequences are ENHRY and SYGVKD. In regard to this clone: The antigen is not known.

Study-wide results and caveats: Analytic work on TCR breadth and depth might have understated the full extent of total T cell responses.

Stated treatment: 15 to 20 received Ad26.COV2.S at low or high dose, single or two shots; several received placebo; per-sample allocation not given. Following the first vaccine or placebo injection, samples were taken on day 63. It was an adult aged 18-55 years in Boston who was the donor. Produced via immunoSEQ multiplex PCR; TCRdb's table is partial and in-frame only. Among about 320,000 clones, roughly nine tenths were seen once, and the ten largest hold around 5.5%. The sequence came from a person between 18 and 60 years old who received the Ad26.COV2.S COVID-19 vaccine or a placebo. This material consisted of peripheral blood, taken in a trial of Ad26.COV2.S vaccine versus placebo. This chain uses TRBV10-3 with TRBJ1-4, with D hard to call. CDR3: CAISEGLFGEKLFF. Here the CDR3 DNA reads TGTGCCATCAGTGAGGGCCTTTTCGGCGAAAAACTGTTTTTT.